One TCR beta chain is described in this entry. Exposed enrollees had met someone with a PCR-confirmed or clinician-diagnosed COVID-19 case at some point within the 2 weeks before study entry. After removal of 5 bases from V and 4 bases from J, the junction contained 5 bases not matched to a gene. The length of the CDR3 is 13 residues. Looked up from germline, CDR1 is MNHEY and CDR2 is SVGAGI. Authors' analysis steps: Estimated nucleated cell counts came from reference gene primer amplification. TCRdb's copy holds only in-frame clones and misses some; the assay was immunoSEQ multiplex PCR. V and J calls and clone size are copied from that table; D and trimming were computed from the DNA. Among around 270,000 clones listed, about 87% were seen once. This specimen comes from a study of blood T cell repertoires in COVID-19.

The TCR was taken from a woman aged 40 to 50 who had been exposed to COVID-19. J is TRBJ2-7 and V is TRBV6-5; 7 bases match TRBD2. The sample taken for sequencing was PBMCs or T cells enriched from blood (not recorded which). DNA of the CDR3: TGTGCCAGCAGTCCCGGGGGGAGATACGAGCAGTACTTC. This sequence encodes CASSPGGRYEQYF.